This T cell receptor beta chain was profiled in a study of identical twins (dated by TCRdb to between 2015 and 2016). About the study as a whole: The study deep-sequenced TCR alpha and beta repertoires from monozygotic twins, unrelated adults of various ages and cord blood to test whether fetal clonotypes persist. To rule out contamination, the twin experiments were replicated at different times with different library preparation protocols.

Preparation of the library involved 5' RACE. Sequencer: Illumina HiSeq 2000. Template switching introduced a universal primer binding site; the final cDNA contained a unique molecular identifier, enabling accurate counting of TCR cDNA molecules. Specific primers in the conserved constant-segment region were used to synthesize first-strand cDNA for the TCR alpha and beta chains. To control for contamination, every cDNA library carried two barcodes: a SMART-Mk sample barcode plus Illumina barcodes. TruSeq adapter sequences along with Illumina sample barcodes were introduced in two successive PCR steps. TCR alpha and beta cDNA libraries were sequenced on the Illumina HiSeq platform with custom primers. As for the authors' bioinformatics: MiGEC was used to process raw reads and extract unique molecular identifiers, and MiXCR was used to find CDR3 positions. Recombination models were inferred per individual with the repgenHMM and IGoR tools using an EM algorithm. The analysis of shared clonotypes was done with the tcR package in R, with sharing normalized by the product of cloneset sizes. Out-of-frame nonproductive sequences were analyzed to study raw recombination free of thymic and clonal selection effects. The public reads were run again by TCRdb, first through fastp at Q25 and then through MiXCR, and only productive beta chains were kept. Rows with a matching CDR3 protein are joined into one entry that keeps the most common DNA and genes. Clone size and V and J calls follow TCRdb, not the original study. For this sample there are some 1,600,000 distinct CDR3 sequences; about 32% appear just once. The ten largest clones represent about 0.25% of the sample.

Every donor was a healthy Caucasian. On this clonotype itself: The antigen this receptor binds is unknown. Base-call qualities are not available, and no considerably larger clone is one nucleotide away.

Study-wide conclusions, independent of this receptor: Zero-insertion analyses could be partly confounded by invariant T cells such as MAIT and iNKT, although diverse VJ usage argued against such confounding for most clonotypes. Abundant cord blood beta clonotypes carried fewer insertions; young adult naive repertoires showed a weaker similar trend, while memory repertoires showed none. In monozygotic twins, recombination models systematically underestimated out-of-frame TCR alpha sharing, but the models matched the sharing seen between unrelated individuals. Out-of-frame TCR alpha sequences shared between twins showed an excess of low generation-probability sequences compared with coincidental sharing between unrelated individuals. In beta out-of-frame sequences, excess twin sharing was weaker, because having fewer shared sequences lowered the signal-to-noise ratio. Because the same donors could not be followed over many years, the conclusions relied on cross-sectional statistical analysis.

Sequenced: cord blood. This clonotype was sampled from a newborn girl in good health.

The sequence in DNA is TGTGCCAGCAGCCGACAGGGCTCCAGCTCCTATAATTCACCCCTCCACTTT. Translation gives CASSRQGSSSYNSPLHF. The V gene is TRBV13 and the J gene is TRBJ1-6; TRBD1 lines up with 7 middle nucleotides. V ends up 5 bases short and J 0 bases short, with an unmatched junction base count of 7. CDR1 and CDR2, looked up from the germline V gene (reference sequence), are PRHDT and FYEKMQ. The CDR3 numbers 17 residues from cysteine through phenylalanine. Only the CDR3 part of the read is kept: 51 bases, read in frame from the first base.